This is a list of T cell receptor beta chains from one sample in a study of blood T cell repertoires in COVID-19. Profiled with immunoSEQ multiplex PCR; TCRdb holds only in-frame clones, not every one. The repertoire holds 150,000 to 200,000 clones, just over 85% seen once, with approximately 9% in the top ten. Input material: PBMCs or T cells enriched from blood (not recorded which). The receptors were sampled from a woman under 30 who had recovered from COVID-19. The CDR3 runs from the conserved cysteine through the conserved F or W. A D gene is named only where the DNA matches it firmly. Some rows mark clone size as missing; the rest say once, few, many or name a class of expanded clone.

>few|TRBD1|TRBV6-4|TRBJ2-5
CASSSGTGEETQYF
TGTGCCAGCAGTAGTGGGACAGGGGAAGAGACCCAGTACTTC
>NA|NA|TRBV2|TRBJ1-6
CASVLRGNSPLHF
TGTGCCAGCGTATTAAGGGGTAATTCACCCCTCCACTTT
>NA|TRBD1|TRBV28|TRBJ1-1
CASSWTGATEAFF
TGTGCCAGCAGTTGGACAGGGGCCACTGAAGCTTTCTTT
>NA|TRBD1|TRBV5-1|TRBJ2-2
CASNAGGQTGELFF
TGCGCCAGCAACGCAGGGGGCCAGACCGGGGAGCTGTTTTTT
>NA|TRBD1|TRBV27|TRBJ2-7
CASSFKGQGPYEQYF
TGTGCCAGCAGTTTTAAGGGACAGGGGCCCTACGAGCAGTACTTC
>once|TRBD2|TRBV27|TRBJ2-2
CASSIGGTTTGELFF
TGTGCCAGCTCTATCGGGGGGACGACCACCGGGGAGCTGTTTTTT
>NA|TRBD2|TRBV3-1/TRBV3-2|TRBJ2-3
CASSQDISGRADTQYF
TGTGCCAGCAGCCAAGATATTAGCGGGAGGGCAGATACGCAGTATTTT
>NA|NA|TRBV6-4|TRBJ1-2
CAPKGEHGYTF
TGTGCCCCGAAAGGAGAACACGGCTACACCTTC
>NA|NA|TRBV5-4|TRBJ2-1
CASSSRRAPYNEQFF
TGTGCCAGCAGCTCCCGGAGGGCCCCCTACAATGAGCAGTTCTTC
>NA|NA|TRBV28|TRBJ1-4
CASSSTDTNEKLFF
TGTGCCAGCAGTTCCACAGATACTAATGAAAAACTGTTTTTT